This T cell receptor (beta chain) is from a study of blood T cell repertoires in COVID-19. Overall study: In each case, the material was cDNA or gDNA derived from T cells, B-cell-depleted T cells, or PBMCs.

Data came from immunoSEQ multiplex PCR; TCRdb stores just in-frame clones and leaves some out. The data hold about 130,000 clones, with about 86% observed a single time. CDR1 is ENHRY and CDR2 is SYGVKD in the germline V gene. V gave up 2 bases and J gave up 13 bases; unmatched junction bases: 3. The CDR3 length is 13 residues. Sample: PBMCs or T cells enriched from blood (not recorded which). This receptor was identified in a woman in her 50s who had recovered from COVID-19. This chain joins TRBV10-3 and TRBJ1-6; 9 bases are a match to TRBD1. The CDR3 bases are TGTGCCATCAGTGAGGGACAGGGGACGCCCCTCCACTTT. This translates into CAISEGQGTPLHF.